A single sample is the source of the 5 T cell receptor beta chains below, sequenced in a study of blood T cell repertoires in COVID-19 (dated by TCRdb to 2018 to 2020). Receptors were amplified or captured by the immunoSEQ multiplex PCR assay. Drawn from immuneACCESS, this table holds only the in-frame rearrangements with V and J called that TCRdb kept. Clones are partly lost; checked studies trace under half to an unresolved V gene and leave the rest unexplained. The sample profile shows about 220,000 clones; more than 65% of them were found once. Approximately 2% of the sample is taken by the ten largest. The sequenced material came from peripheral blood. All receptors come from a man aged 35 to 55 who had recovered from COVID-19.

The chain recombines TRBV11-2 with TRBJ2-7, with 11 bases that match TRBD2. This CDR3 comprises 14 residues. CDR1 SGHAT and CDR2 FQNNGV come from the germline V gene. With 3 bases clipped from V and 6 bases from J, the junction kept 4 bases outside the gene matches. For the CDR3, the DNA is TGTGCCAGCAGCTTTACTAGCGGGAGAGTCGAGCAGTACTTC. The encoded protein is CASSFTSGRVEQYF.

The chain couples TRBV7-2 to TRBJ1-2, with D hard to call. Germline CDR1 is SGHTA and CDR2 is FQGNSA. CDR3 length: 12 residues. The V end was cut by 3 bases, the J end by 6 bases, with 8 bases between. The DNA for the CDR3 is TGTGCCAGCAGCTTCGAGCGTAATGGCTACACCTTC. It encodes CASSFERNGYTF.

This sequence joins TRBV3-1 (or the pseudogene TRBV3-2) and TRBJ2-1; the match to TRBD1 covers 9 bases. The CDR3 extends over 11 amino acids. CDR1 and CDR2 from the germline V gene are LGHDT and YNNKEL (reference sequence). J gave up 14 bases and V 1 base, and 0 bases lay outside the gene matches. The CDR3 here is CASSQGDREFF. CDR3 nucleotides: TGTGCCAGCAGCCAAGGGGACAGGGAGTTCTTC.

The DNA for the CDR3 is TGTGCCAGCAGTTCATCGACAGGGAGATACGAGCAGTACTTC. Translated, it gives CASSSSTGRYEQYF. This rearrangement joins TRBV7-9 to TRBJ2-7; 7 nucleotides agree with TRBD1. This CDR3 contains 14 residues. The junction had 9 bases not matched to a gene; V was cut back by 6 bases and J by 4 bases. The germline V gene encodes CDR1 SEHNR and CDR2 FQNEAQ (reference sequence).

The genes are TRBV9 and TRBJ2-5; 7 bases fit TRBD1. The CDR3 length is 15 residues. Germline lookup yields CDR1 SGDLS and CDR2 YYNGEE. V was pared by 2 bases and J by 1 base, with 5 bases of the junction left unmatched. In DNA, the CDR3 is TGTGCCAGCAGCGTCGGACAGGTAACCCAAGAGACCCAGTACTTC. This codes for CASSVGQVTQETQYF.